This note documents a single T cell receptor beta chain sequence. Its antigen is not identified. Amplification used 60 Vbeta primers and 13 Jbeta primers. Original data processing: Later reanalysis found roughly 80 million unique TCR beta chains, 9 million to 12 million of them shared. TCRdb's table, derived via immunoSEQ multiplex PCR, lists solely in-frame clones and lacks some. That table gives V, J and clone size, and the DNA gave D and trimming. This table lists 60,000 to 85,000 clones. This specimen belongs to a study of cytomegalovirus exposure and HLA in healthy donors. Findings and caveats of the study: Exclusion applied to some V segments, including TRBV6-2 and TRBV6-3, as they were indistinguishable.

This CDR3 contains 14 residues. Trimming removed 4 bases at V and 2 bases at J, with 11 bases between. The germline gives CDR1 SGHRS, CDR2 YFSETQ. This sequence originates from a man over 45 in good health and CMV-seropositive. V usage is TRBV5-1 and J usage is TRBJ2-3; a weak D match, TRBD2 (6 bases). The specimen sequenced was PBMCs. CDR3 nucleotides: TGCGCCAGCAGCCGGGGAGGTACCACAGATACGCAGTATTTT. This encodes CASSRGGTTDTQYF. Looking up the rest from reference TRBV5-1 and TRBJ2-3 gives the full variable domain: KAGVTQTPRYLIKTRGQQVTLSCSPISGHRSVSWYQQTPGQGLQFLFEYFSETQRNKGNFPGRFSGRQFSNSRSEMNVSTLELGDSALYLCASSRGGTTDTQYFGPGTRLTVL.